This entry lists 17 T cell receptor beta chains sequenced from one sample in a study of vaccination and CD4 T cells after COVID-19. Specified treatment: roughly 11-day PBMC culture with coronavirus spike peptide pools or control peptides (ViraFEST assay). The unexposed donor gave CD4+ T cells before the COVID-19 pandemic (2011-2018). The Oncomine TCR Beta short-read assay was applied to DNA of cultured CD4+ T cells. TCRdb called the PCR reads again in MiXCR, with one record for every CDR3 protein. Counted here are around 3,000 distinct CDR3 sequences, about 29% occurring once; the ten biggest clones make up roughly 65%. Their antigens remain unidentified. Sequencing used CD4+ T cells from blood, cultured in vitro. Every receptor here comes from a human donor in good health.

This clonotype was recorded a few times. The chain couples TRBV7-2 to TRBJ2-3; D call uncertain. The CDR3 loop spans 12 amino acids. CDR1 is SGHTA, CDR2 FQGNSA, per germline. V lost 2 bases and J 2 bases, leaving 2 bases between the germline ends. The CDR3 sequence is CASSLYTDTQYF. CDR3 DNA sequence: TGTGCCAGCAGCTTATACACAGATACGCAGTATTTT.

The chain recombines TRBV5-4 with TRBJ2-7, with D perhaps matching TRBD2 (5 bases). The germline gives CDR1 SGHNT, CDR2 YYREEE (reference sequence). The germline V and J ends were trimmed by 4 bases and 0 bases, with 11 bases remaining between them. The CDR3 sequence is 14 residues long. The CDR3 is CASSRGFGSYEQYF. CDR3 nucleotide sequence: TGTGCCAGCAGCCGGGGATTTGGCTCCTACGAGCAGTACTTC.

The chain links TRBV5-1 to TRBJ2-5; 10 nucleotides align to TRBD2. The V segment lost 0 bases and the J segment 2 bases; nucleotides outside the gene matches: 4. Germline CDR1 SGHRS, CDR2 YFSETQ. The CDR3 extends over 16 amino acids. DNA for the CDR3: TGCGCCAGCAGCTTGGGGGGACTAGCGCAACAAGAGACCCAGTACTTC. Translating it yields CASSLGGLAQQETQYF.

This chain uses TRBV2 with TRBJ1-1; 9 nucleotides line up with TRBD1. This CDR3 has 14 residues. Germline V CDR1 and CDR2: SNHLY, FYNNEI. V dropped 5 bases and J dropped 5; count of bases not matched to a gene: 6. CDR3 protein: CASSTRTGETEAFF. DNA of the CDR3: TGTGCCAGCAGTACCCGGACAGGGGAGACTGAAGCTTTCTTT.

This clonotype was observed a few times. An end of the junction differs from the germline gene, which may be a read error. The chain has TRBV5-4 and TRBJ2-5; D might be TRBD1 or TRBD2, each matching 5 bases. The CDR3 covers 14 residues. Looked up from germline, CDR1 is SGHNT and CDR2 is YYREEE (reference sequence). CDR3 amino acids: CASSPRAGTETQYF. The DNA of the CDR3 is TGTGCCAGCAGCCCCCGGGCAGGGACGGAGACTCAGTACTTC.

In this sample, this clonotype turned up a few times. This chain joins TRBV7-2 and TRBJ2-5; D unclear. This CDR3 is built from 12 residues. The germline V gene has CDR1 SGHTA and CDR2 FQGNSA. The ends were cut back, 1 base at V and 4 bases at J, with 4 bases in the middle. The CDR3 DNA reads as TGTGCCAGCAGCTTAGTAACAGAGACCCAGTACTTC. Its translation is CASSLVTETQYF.

There are a few counts of this clonotype. The V call is TRBV11-2, the J call TRBJ1-2, with 12 nucleotides matching TRBD1. The germline V gene has CDR1 SGHAT and CDR2 FQNNGV. CDR3 length equals 15 residues. V shed 3 bases and J 8 bases; nucleotides not matched to a gene: 7. The CDR3 DNA sequence: TGTGCCAGCAGCTTGGGACAGGGGGCAACTTACGGCTACACCTTC. Protein sequence: CASSLGQGATYGYTF.

In DNA, the CDR3 is TGTGCCAGCAGCTTAGTGGGGGCCGGCACTGAAGCTTTCTTT. It specifies CASSLVGAGTEAFF. The V call is TRBV7-8, the J call TRBJ1-1; weak D call: TRBD1 (6 bases). With 1 base removed from V and 4 bases from J, the gap between germline ends came to 10 bases. Per the germline V gene, CDR1 is SGHVS and CDR2 is FQNEAQ. The CDR3 totals 14 residues.

About this clonotype: Relative to the germline gene, one junction end is altered; a read error may explain this. V usage is TRBV5-1 and J usage is TRBJ2-7, with 8 nucleotides matching TRBD1. The CDR3 has 15 amino acids. Germline V lookup: CDR1 SGHRS, CDR2 YFSETQ. The CDR3 reads CASSRTGTGSHEQYF. Written as DNA, the CDR3 is TGCGCCAGCAGCAGAACTGGGACAGGCTCCCACGAGCAGTACTTC.

This clonotype was seen a handful of times. The chain combines TRBV27 with TRBJ2-7; 7 nucleotides align to TRBD1. This CDR3 has 13 residues. Germline V gene lookup returns CDR1 MNHEY and CDR2 SMNVEV (reference sequence). V was pared by 6 bases and J by 3 bases, with 5 bases of the junction left unmatched. The CDR3 here is CASRRGPNYEQYF. The CDR3 coding sequence is TGTGCCAGCAGAAGGGGGCCCAACTACGAGCAGTACTTC.

This clonotype was counted a single time. This chain connects TRBV7-3 to TRBJ2-7, with D perhaps TRBD1 (5 bases). V was clipped by 0 bases and J by 6 bases, with 9 bases between them. CDR3 size: 13 residues. Germline V gene sequence: CDR1 SGHTA, CDR2 FQGTGA. The CDR3 DNA reads TGTGCCAGCAGCTTAACATGGGGCGGCGAGCAGTACTTC. Translation gives CASSLTWGGEQYF.

This clonotype was seen a few times. The chain combines TRBV2 with TRBJ1-2; 10 bases line up with TRBD1. V lost 6 bases and J lost 7; bases outside the gene matches: 5. Germline lookup yields CDR1 SNHLY and CDR2 FYNNEI. CDR3 size: 13 residues. The CDR3 spells CASRGQGVGGYTF. The CDR3 DNA reads as TGTGCCAGCAGAGGACAGGGGGTAGGTGGCTACACCTTC.

This rearrangement joins TRBV4-2 to TRBJ2-3, with 10 bases identical to TRBD2. In germline, CDR1 is LGHNA, CDR2 YNFKEQ. The CDR3 is 15 amino acids. The V segment lost 3 bases and the J segment 5 bases; nucleotides outside the gene matches: 5. The CDR3 DNA reads TGTGCCAGCAGCCAGCCGACTAGCGGGCGAGATACGCAGTATTTT. This translates into CASSQPTSGRDTQYF.

This clonotype came up a few times. V gene TRBV10-1 combines with J gene TRBJ2-5; 10 bases are a match to TRBD1. Trimming took 5 bases from V and 8 from J; bases not matched to a gene: 5. This CDR3 spans 13 amino acids. Per the germline V gene, CDR1 is WNHNN and CDR2 is SYGVQD (reference sequence). For the CDR3, the DNA is TGCGCCAGCAGTCAGGACAGGGGGACCACCCAGTACTTC. Its translation is CASSQDRGTTQYF.

This chain joins TRBV7-6 and TRBJ1-3; D is uncertain. This CDR3 is 16 amino acids long. The germline V gene encodes CDR1 SGHVS and CDR2 FNYEAQ. Between the trimmed V and J ends, which lost 5 bases and 0 bases, there was a span of 14 bases. The CDR3 DNA reads as TGTGCCAGCAGCCCTCATGACCGACCCTCTGGAAACACCATATATTTT. Encoded protein: CASSPHDRPSGNTIYF. Based on the CDR3 plus reference TRBV7-6 and TRBJ1-3, the full variable domain is GAGVSQSPRYKVTKRGQDVALRCDPISGHVSLYWYRQALGQGPEFLTYFNYEAQQDKSGLPNDRFSAERPEGSISTLTIQRTEQRDSAMYRCASSPHDRPSGNTIYFGEGSWLTVV.

The chain is built from TRBV7-3 and TRBJ2-1, with a possible D match to TRBD2 (5 bases). This CDR3 has 16 residues. Germline V CDR1 and CDR2: SGHTA, FQGTGA. V lost 5 bases and J 6 bases, leaving 20 bases between the germline ends. The CDR3 DNA is TGTGCCAGCAGCCTCGTAGGCAAGTGGACTCCCAATGAGCAGTTCTTC. Amino acid sequence: CASSLVGKWTPNEQFF.

This clonotype was counted a few times. The V call is TRBV29-1, the J call TRBJ1-2; perhaps TRBD1 as D (5 bases). The CDR3 contains 14 residues. From germline, CDR1 is SQVTM and CDR2 ANQGSEA. Deletions cut 3 bases from V and 7 bases from J, with 18 bases between. CDR3 coding DNA: TGCAGCGTTGACGTGGCGCAGGGCTCGAGTGGCTACACCTTC. This encodes CSVDVAQGSSGYTF.